These T cell receptor beta chains were read from a single sample in a study of blood T cells in healthy people across ages. Via MiXCR, TCRdb re-called the 5' RACE reads, giving one row per CDR3 protein. The sample has approximately 680,000 distinct CDR3 sequences, roughly 32% seen once; the top ten hold 15%. Input material: blood. The origin of the receptors is a woman older than 75 in good health. CDR3s include the opening cysteine and the closing phenylalanine or tryptophan. Each record gives: V gene, clone size, D gene, J gene, CDR3 DNA, CDR3 protein. The D gene is left open where the match is weak. Clone size is not always given. Where it is, it says once, few, many or a class for expanded clones.

V: TRBV10-3
size: few
D: -
J: TRBJ1-3
DNA: TGTGCCATCAGTGATCGGGGGGCTACTGGAAACACCATATATTTT
CDR3: CAISDRGATGNTIYF

V: TRBV25-1
size: few
D: -
J: TRBJ2-7
DNA: TGTGCCAGCAGTGAAGAGGGGTCCTCCTACGAGCAGTACTTC
CDR3: CASSEEGSSYEQYF

V: TRBV7-8
size: -
D: TRBD1
J: TRBJ2-1
DNA: TGTGCCAGCAGCTTAGCGGGACAGGGCTCCCTCGAGCAGTTCTTC
CDR3: CASSLAGQGSLEQFF

V: TRBV5-1
size: many
D: TRBD1
J: TRBJ2-5
DNA: TGCGCCAGCAGCCTAGAGGACAGGGGAGGGCAAGAGACCCAGTACTTC
CDR3: CASSLEDRGGQETQYF

V: TRBV29-1
size: -
D: TRBD2
J: TRBJ2-3
DNA: TGCAGCGTTGACGGTGCGGGAGGGATGGCGCAGTATTTT
CDR3: CSVDGAGGMAQYF

V: TRBV29-1
size: many
D: -
J: TRBJ1-1
DNA: TGCAGCGTCTCCGGGCTGGGCGGGAACACTGAAGCTTTCTTT
CDR3: CSVSGLGGNTEAFF

V: TRBV20-1
size: -
D: -
J: TRBJ1-1
DNA: TGCAGTGCTAGAGTTCTTGGGACGTCTGGTGAAGCTTTCTTT
CDR3: CSARVLGTSGEAFF

V: TRBV7-2
size: -
D: TRBD1
J: TRBJ1-5
DNA: TGTGCCAGCAGCTTGGGAACAGGGGCGCAGAGTCAGCCCCAGCATTTT
CDR3: CASSLGTGAQSQPQHF

V: TRBV28
size: -
D: TRBD1
J: TRBJ2-6
DNA: TGTGCCAGCAGTTTGAGACCGGGACAGGTCCGCTCTGGGGCCAACGTCCTGACTTTC
CDR3: CASSLRPGQVRSGANVLTF

V: TRBV20-1
size: few
D: TRBD2
J: TRBJ2-5
DNA: TGCAGTGCCATTGCTGGGGAACGGGAGGCCCAGTACTTC
CDR3: CSAIAGEREAQYF

V: TRBV2
size: -
D: -
J: TRBJ1-1
DNA: TGTGCCAGCAGTGGAGCAGTGAGGGCCTGGGGGGGGGGAACTGAAGCTTTCTTT
CDR3: CASSGAVRAWGGGTEAFF

V: TRBV7-6
size: many
D: -
J: TRBJ2-5
DNA: TGTGCCAGCAGCTTATGGGAGAGAGAGACCCAGTACTTC
CDR3: CASSLWERETQYF

V: TRBV5-4
size: many
D: TRBD1
J: TRBJ2-7
DNA: TGTGCCAGCAGCCCGGGACAGGGGGTTCTATCCGAGCAGTACTTC
CDR3: CASSPGQGVLSEQYF

V: TRBV20-1
size: few
D: -
J: TRBJ1-6
DNA: TGCAGTGCTGGTGAATGGACAGAAAATTCACCCCTCCACTTT
CDR3: CSAGEWTENSPLHF

V: TRBV3-1
size: few
D: -
J: TRBJ1-6
DNA: TGTGCCAGCAGCCAAGAGAAGATGTCACCCCTCCACTTT
CDR3: CASSQEKMSPLHF

V: TRBV4-2
size: few
D: TRBD2
J: TRBJ2-1
DNA: TGTGCCAGCAGCCAACTACTAGCGGGGGGGCCTAATGAGCAGTTCTTC
CDR3: CASSQLLAGGPNEQFF

V: TRBV12-3/TRBV12-4
size: -
D: TRBD1
J: TRBJ2-1
DNA: TGTGCCAGCAGTCCTACAGGGGTGAGCGATGAGCAGTTCTTC
CDR3: CASSPTGVSDEQFF

V: TRBV10-2
size: many
D: TRBD2
J: TRBJ2-5
DNA: TGCGCCAGCCGAAAGGCGGGAGGGCTACAAGAGACCCAGTACTTC
CDR3: CASRKAGGLQETQYF

V: TRBV20-1
size: -
D: -
J: TRBJ1-2
DNA: TGCAGTGCGCTTCATGTCGGTTATGGCTACACCTTC
CDR3: CSALHVGYGYTF

V: TRBV7-3
size: many
D: -
J: TRBJ2-1
DNA: TGTGCCAGCAGCCCGAGGGTGGATGAGCAGTTCTTC
CDR3: CASSPRVDEQFF

V: TRBV9
size: few
D: -
J: TRBJ2-3
DNA: TGTGCCAGCAGCCCACCGGAGGGGGAGGTACTCCATACGCAGTATTTT
CDR3: CASSPPEGEVLHTQYF

V: TRBV20-1
size: -
D: TRBD2
J: TRBJ2-5
DNA: TGCAGTGCTGACTCGACCGGGACTACGGGGGTGAACCAGTACTTC
CDR3: CSADSTGTTGVNQYF

V: TRBV10-3
size: -
D: -
J: TRBJ2-7
DNA: TGTGCCACCTCCGCCCAGTCACCCTACAATGAGCAGTACTTC
CDR3: CATSAQSPYNEQYF

V: TRBV6-6
size: -
D: -
J: TRBJ1-2
DNA: TGTGCCACCACAGAGAACTATGGCTACACCTTC
CDR3: CATTENYGYTF

V: TRBV20-1
size: few
D: -
J: TRBJ2-5
DNA: TGCAGTGCTAGCGGGGAGACCCAGTACTTC
CDR3: CSASGETQYF

V: TRBV4-3
size: many
D: -
J: TRBJ1-4
DNA: TGCGCCAGCAGCCAGCGGGCCCCCGGGTACGAAAAACTGTTTTTT
CDR3: CASSQRAPGYEKLFF

V: TRBV6-5
size: many
D: -
J: TRBJ1-2
DNA: TGTGCCAGCAGCCGCCATCCCGGGACGTCCCCCTATGGCTACACCTTC
CDR3: CASSRHPGTSPYGYTF

V: TRBV30
size: -
D: -
J: TRBJ2-3
DNA: TGTGCCAGCGACTACCGCACAGATACGCAGTATTTT
CDR3: CASDYRTDTQYF

V: TRBV11-2
size: many
D: TRBD2
J: TRBJ2-7
DNA: TGTGCCAGCAGCCAAGCTAGCGGGGGGCCCCACGAGCAGTACTTC
CDR3: CASSQASGGPHEQYF

V: TRBV5-1
size: many
D: -
J: TRBJ2-1
DNA: TGCGCCAGCAGCTTGGAGGTAGACAACGAGCAGTTCTTC
CDR3: CASSLEVDNEQFF

V: TRBV29-1
size: many
D: TRBD1
J: TRBJ2-7
DNA: TGCAGCGTTGCTTCGGGACAGTCCTACGAGCAGTACTTC
CDR3: CSVASGQSYEQYF

V: TRBV7-2
size: few
D: TRBD1
J: TRBJ1-4
DNA: TGTGCCAGCAGCCAGAACAGGGGGGCTAATGAAAAACTGTTTTTT
CDR3: CASSQNRGANEKLFF

V: TRBV7-3
size: many
D: TRBD2
J: TRBJ2-3
DNA: TGTGCCAGCAGCTTTGGCAGCGGGGGTTATACGCAGTATTTT
CDR3: CASSFGSGGYTQYF

V: TRBV7-3
size: many
D: TRBD2
J: TRBJ2-3
DNA: TGTGCCAGCAGGGCCGGGACTACGGCAGATACGCAGTATTTT
CDR3: CASRAGTTADTQYF

V: TRBV14
size: -
D: TRBD1
J: TRBJ2-7
DNA: TGTGCCGGCAGCCAAGACAGGGTTGGCGAGCAGTACTTC
CDR3: CAGSQDRVGEQYF

V: TRBV2
size: few
D: -
J: TRBJ1-6
DNA: TGTGCCAGCACTCCCCTGGGGGGGCGGTCACCCCTCCACTTT
CDR3: CASTPLGGRSPLHF

V: TRBV7-2
size: -
D: TRBD1
J: TRBJ1-3
DNA: TGTGCCAGCAGCCCCCAGGCACAGGGGGCGAACACCATATATTTT
CDR3: CASSPQAQGANTIYF

V: TRBV6-6
size: few
D: TRBD2
J: TRBJ2-5
DNA: TGTGCCAGCAGTTCCGGGACTAGCGGGGGGGGTGAGCAGTACTTC
CDR3: CASSSGTSGGGEQYF

V: TRBV11-3
size: many
D: -
J: TRBJ2-3
DNA: TGTGCCAGCAGTCCCGGGGGAGGTCCCACAGATACGCAGTATTTT
CDR3: CASSPGGGPTDTQYF